These 25 T cell receptor beta chains were all obtained from the same sample, sequenced in a study of blood T cell repertoires in COVID-19. Produced via immunoSEQ multiplex PCR; TCRdb's table is partial and in-frame only. The sample has around 170,000 clones, approximately 88% seen once. The sequencing sample was made of peripheral blood. All receptors come from a woman aged 60-75 years with acute or convalescent COVID-19.

V usage is TRBV9 and J usage is TRBJ2-1; 8 bases line up with TRBD1. CDR1 is SGDLS, CDR2 YYNGEE, per germline. CDR3 length equals 16 residues. V lost 3 bases and J lost 7; bases outside the gene matches: 12. The CDR3 region has the DNA TGTGCCAGCAGCGCCTCCGGGACAGGAGTGATGAATGAGCAGTTCTTC. Its protein product is CASSASGTGVMNEQFF.

The chain joins TRBV12-5 to TRBJ1-2, with 7 bases identical to TRBD1. The CDR3 sequence is 14 residues long. V gave up 6 bases and J gave up 4 bases; unmatched junction bases: 8. In germline, CDR1 is LGHNT, CDR2 FRNRAP. The CDR3 DNA follows: TGTGCTAGTGGACCCTACCGGGACAGCTATGGCTACACCTTC. This codes for CASGPYRDSYGYTF.

The chain joins TRBV11-2 to TRBJ1-2; the match to TRBD1 covers 7 bases. The CDR3 totals 18 residues. Germline V gene lookup returns CDR1 SGHAT and CDR2 FQNNGV. Trimming at V came to 0 bases and at J to 4 bases, leaving 14 bases not matched to a gene. CDR3 coding DNA: TGTGCCAGCAGCTTAGATCCGGCGGGGACAGCCTGGGGCTATGGCTACACCTTC. Its translation is CASSLDPAGTAWGYGYTF.

The V and J genes are TRBV15 and TRBJ1-5; 8 bases match TRBD1. The CDR3 sequence is 13 residues long. The trim removed 6 bases at V and 3 bases at J, leaving 1 base unmatched. Germline V gene lookup returns CDR1 LNHNV and CDR2 YYDKDF (reference sequence). The CDR3: CATRGQVNQPQHF. CDR3 in DNA: TGTGCCACCAGGGGACAGGTCAATCAGCCCCAGCATTTT.

This chain uses TRBV2 with TRBJ1-5; possibly TRBD1 for D (6 bases). Trimming took 7 bases from V and 0 from J, leaving 13 bases between them. This CDR3 has 15 residues. Per germline, CDR1 SNHLY and CDR2 FYNNEI. The CDR3 loop reads CASKRTASSNQPQHF. In DNA form, the CDR3 reads TGTGCCAGCAAACGGACAGCAAGTAGCAATCAGCCCCAGCATTTT.

This chain connects TRBV4-1 to TRBJ1-2; unclear D gene. V lost 1 base, J lost 5 bases, and 11 bases lay in between. The CDR3 runs 14 residues. CDR1 and CDR2 (germline): MGHRA, YSYEKL. CDR3 sequence: CASSQVAGGYGYTF. CDR3 in DNA: TGCGCCAGCAGCCAAGTGGCGGGAGGGTATGGCTACACCTTC.

The rearrangement links TRBV19 to TRBJ2-1; D unresolved. CDR3 size: 14 residues. Deletions cut 0 bases from V and 7 bases from J, with 10 bases between. In germline, CDR1 is LNHDA, CDR2 SQIVND (reference sequence). The CDR3 spells CASSIDPSGNEQFF. CDR3 DNA sequence: TGTGCCAGTAGTATAGATCCATCGGGTAATGAGCAGTTCTTC.

This chain links TRBV19 with TRBJ2-1, with TRBD2 identical over 13 bases. The CDR3 spans 15 residues. Trimming cost V 3 bases and J 7 bases; bases outside gene matches: 3. The V gene's germline CDR1 is LNHDA and CDR2 SQIVND (reference sequence). CDR3 in amino acids: CASSMTSGGRNEQFF. For the CDR3, the DNA is TGTGCCAGTAGTATGACTAGCGGGGGGCGGAATGAGCAGTTCTTC.

The chain couples TRBV6-5 to TRBJ2-6, with D tentatively TRBD1 (6 bases). Germline V lookup: CDR1 MNHEY, CDR2 SVGAGI. The CDR3 has 15 amino acids. Trimming cost V 6 bases and J 2 bases, with 11 bases left between them. The DNA of the CDR3 is TGTGCCAGCAGGTATACAGGGACTGGGGCCAACGTCCTGACTTTC. Translating gives CASRYTGTGANVLTF.

This chain uses TRBV19 with TRBJ1-5; D remains unclear. Germline V gene lookup returns CDR1 LNHDA and CDR2 SQIVND (reference sequence). Trimming left V 9 bases short and J 4 bases short, with 13 bases between. CDR3 length: 13 residues. In DNA, the CDR3 is TGTGCCAGCGAGGTGGCAGTGAATCAGCCCCAGCATTTT. This codes for CASEVAVNQPQHF.

J is TRBJ2-5 and V is TRBV18; TRBD1 aligns across 7 bases. V gave up 4 bases and J gave up 2 bases; unmatched junction bases: 7. The germline V gene encodes CDR1 KGHSH and CDR2 LQKENI. The CDR3 covers 15 residues. The CDR3 here is CASSRRTGAQETQYF. CDR3 nucleotide sequence: TGTGCCAGCTCACGACGGACAGGCGCTCAAGAGACCCAGTACTTC.

This chain joins TRBV6-2 or TRBV6-3 and TRBJ1-5, with TRBD1 matching over 12 bases. Germline-derived CDR1 and CDR2 are MNHEY and SVGEGT. V trimming: 2 bases; J trimming: 6 bases; junction bases outside the gene matches: 2. The CDR3 extends over 15 amino acids. The CDR3 bases are TGTGCCAGCAGTTACGGGACAGGGGGCCCTCAGCCCCAGCATTTT. It codes for CASSYGTGGPQPQHF.

The V call is TRBV9, the J call TRBJ1-4, with a tentative D call TRBD1 (6 bases). V dropped 4 bases and J dropped 5 bases, with 21 bases sitting between them. Looked up from germline, CDR1 is SGDLS and CDR2 is YYNGEE. The CDR3 runs to 17 residues. CDR3 protein: CASSPLEGTGWNEKLFF. As DNA, the CDR3 is TGTGCCAGCAGCCCGTTGGAAGGAACAGGGTGGAATGAAAAACTGTTTTTT.

J is TRBJ1-4 and V is TRBV19; TRBD1 agrees at 10 bases. The CDR3 is 19 residues long. Unmatched junction bases numbered 15, after V lost 6 bases and J lost 2 bases. Germline CDR1 and CDR2: LNHDA and SQIVND (reference sequence). This chain's CDR3 is CASRAEPGQGFSTNEKLFF. CDR3 bases: TGTGCCAGTAGAGCAGAACCGGGACAGGGGTTTTCGACTAATGAAAAACTGTTTTTT.

In this sample, this clone turned up once. The chain carries TRBV28 and TRBJ1-5; 8 positions agree with TRBD1. CDR3 length: 15 amino acids. Germline CDR1 reads MDHEN; CDR2 reads SYDVKM. V lost 7 bases, J lost 2 bases, and 7 bases stayed unmatched. The CDR3 nucleotides are TGTGCCAGCACCAGGACAGGGAGAGGCAATCAGCCCCAGCATTTT. This codes for CASTRTGRGNQPQHF.

V usage is TRBV19 and J usage is TRBJ1-6; a possible D gene is TRBD1 (5 bases). The V and J ends lost 3 bases and 4 bases respectively, with 10 bases between them. This CDR3 is 15 amino acids long. Germline V gives CDR1 LNHDA, CDR2 SQIVND (reference sequence). For the CDR3, the DNA is TGTGCCAGTAGTATCGTCAGGGATTATAATTCACCCCTCCACTTT. Its protein is CASSIVRDYNSPLHF. Full variable domain (missing parts from reference TRBV19 and TRBJ1-6): DGGITQSPKYLFRKEGQNVTLSCEQNLNHDAMYWYRQDPGQGLRLIYYSQIVNDFQKGDIAEGYSVSREKKESFPLTVTSAQKNPTAFYLCASSIVRDYNSPLHFGNGTRLTVT.

The table lists this clone with a count of one. This chain connects TRBV11-1 to TRBJ1-1, with no clear D. The CDR3 loop spans 15 amino acids. V was clipped by 4 bases and J by 4 bases, with 16 bases between them. The germline gives CDR1 SGHAT, CDR2 FQDESV (reference sequence). The CDR3 loop reads CASSSPWAGSTEAFF. The CDR3 bases are TGTGCCAGCAGCTCCCCGTGGGCGGGGAGCACTGAAGCTTTCTTT.

The rearrangement links TRBV6-5 to TRBJ2-7; 12 bases are a match to TRBD2. The CDR3 is 15 amino acids. Germline lookup yields CDR1 MNHEY and CDR2 SVGAGI. After removal of 4 bases from V and 5 bases from J, the junction contained 6 bases not matched to a gene. CDR3 coding DNA: TGTGCCAGCAGTTCAGGACTAGCGGGGACTAACGAGCAGTACTTC. It codes for CASSSGLAGTNEQYF.

This clone showed up just once. The chain joins TRBV28 to TRBJ1-5; D is unclear. CDR3 length: 12 residues. V lost 1 base to trimming and J lost 6 bases, with 4 bases between them. CDR1 and CDR2 (germline): MDHEN, SYDVKM. The CDR3, as DNA: TGTGCCAGCAGTTTATTCCTTCAGCCCCAGCATTTT. Residues: CASSLFLQPQHF.

V is TRBV10-1 and J is TRBJ1-1, with D maybe TRBD1 (5 bases). In germline, CDR1 is WNHNN, CDR2 SYGVQD (reference sequence). The CDR3 is 17 amino acids. V lost 2 bases to trimming and J lost 0 bases, with 16 bases between them. CDR3 sequence (DNA): TGCGCCAGCAGTGAGGAGCGGGGGGGGACTATGAACACTGAAGCTTTCTTT. It is translated as CASSEERGGTMNTEAFF.

The chain joins TRBV4-1 to TRBJ2-2, with TRBD1 matching 10 bases. V lost 4 bases, J lost 2 bases, and 4 bases stayed unmatched. CDR3 size: 16 residues. Per the germline V gene, CDR1 is MGHRA and CDR2 is YSYEKL. The CDR3 is CASSPRQGANTGELFF. The CDR3 region has the DNA TGCGCCAGCAGCCCCAGACAGGGGGCCAACACCGGGGAGCTGTTTTTT.

The J gene is TRBJ2-1, the V gene TRBV5-5, with 13 bases aligning to TRBD2. Germline V gene sequence: CDR1 SGHKS, CDR2 YYEKEE (reference sequence). The CDR3 runs to 17 residues. V was pared by 3 bases and J by 5 bases, with 8 bases of the junction left unmatched. The DNA of the CDR3 is TGTGCCAGCAGCTCGAGACTAGCGGGGGGTTACCACAATGAGCAGTTCTTC. This codes for CASSSRLAGGYHNEQFF.

DNA for the CDR3: TGTGCCAGCAGCTTAACGGGACTAGCTATCCGGACCTCGTTCACAGATACGCAGTATTTT. Its translation is CASSLTGLAIRTSFTDTQYF. V and J are TRBV7-3 and TRBJ2-3, with 9 positions matching TRBD2. V gave up 0 bases and J gave up 2 bases; unmatched junction bases: 15. Per germline, CDR1 SGHTA and CDR2 FQGTGA. This CDR3 region has 20 residues. The whole variable domain, remainder taken from reference TRBV7-3 and TRBJ2-3, is GAGVSQTPSNKVTEKGKYVELRCDPISGHTALYWYRQSLGQGPEFLIYFQGTGAADDSGLPNDRFFAVRPEGSVSTLKIQRTERGDSAVYLCASSLTGLAIRTSFTDTQYFGPGTRLTVL.

On this clone itself: An end of the junction differs from the germline gene, which may be a read error. The CDR3 region has the DNA TGCGCCAGCAGCCTACAGACAGGGCCTGGGAACACCATATATTTT. Translated, it gives CASSLQTGPGNTIYF. The V call is TRBV5-1, the J call TRBJ1-3; TRBD1 matches at 7 bases. The CDR3 totals 15 residues. From germline, CDR1 is SGHRS and CDR2 YFSETQ.

V gene TRBV9 combines with J gene TRBJ2-7, with 10 nucleotides matching TRBD1. Germline-derived CDR1 and CDR2 are SGDLS and YYNGEE. The CDR3 consists of 16 residues. With V trimmed by 4 bases and J by 0 bases, 7 bases remained unmatched. This CDR3 reads CASSPGDRGLSYEQYF. The CDR3, as DNA: TGTGCCAGCAGCCCTGGAGACAGGGGGCTCTCCTACGAGCAGTACTTC. The complete variable domain, with remaining parts taken from reference TRBV9 and TRBJ2-7, reads DSGVTQTPKHLITATGQRVTLRCSPRSGDLSVYWYQQSLDQGLQFLIQYYNGEERAKGNILERFSAQQFPDLHSELNLSSLELGDSALYFCASSPGDRGLSYEQYFGPGTRLTVT.